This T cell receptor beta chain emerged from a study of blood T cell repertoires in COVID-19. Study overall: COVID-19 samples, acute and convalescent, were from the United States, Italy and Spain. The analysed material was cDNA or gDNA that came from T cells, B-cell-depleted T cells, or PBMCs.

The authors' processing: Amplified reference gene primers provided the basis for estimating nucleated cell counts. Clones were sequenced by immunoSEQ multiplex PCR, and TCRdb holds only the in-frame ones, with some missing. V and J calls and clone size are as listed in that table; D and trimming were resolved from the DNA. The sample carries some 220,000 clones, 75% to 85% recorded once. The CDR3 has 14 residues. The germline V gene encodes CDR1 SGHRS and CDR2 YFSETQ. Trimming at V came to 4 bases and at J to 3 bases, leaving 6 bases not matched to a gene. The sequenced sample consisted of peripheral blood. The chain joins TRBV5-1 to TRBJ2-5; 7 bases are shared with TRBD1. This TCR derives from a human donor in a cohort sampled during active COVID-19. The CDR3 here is CASSGLTGEETQYF. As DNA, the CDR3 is TGCGCCAGCAGCGGATTAACAGGGGAAGAGACCCAGTACTTC.